This TCR beta chain appears in the sequencing data of a study of T cell repertoires in cytomegalovirus infection. Study summary: Both a matching HLA type and CMV infection were indicated by public TCR beta signatures.

TCRdb re-derived calls from the reads in MiXCR, one entry per CDR3 protein. The sample yields over 55,000 distinct CDR3 sequences, around 20% seen once. General study results and limits: The cumulative frequency of public TCR beta families identified carriers of CMV plus the relevant HLA. HLA-C-restricted CMV-specific TCR beta clonotypes were dominant in the ex vivo response.

Regarding this clonotype: What it binds is unknown.

The sequencing here drew on CD8+ T cells from cultured PBMCs, taken from culture after CMV antigen stimulation. The sequence was collected from a human donor in good health (CMV status not recorded). Some clones in this sample may be carry-over from other donors' samples.

The CDR3 bases are TGTGCCAGCAGCTTGACAGGTCGCAATGAGCAGTTCTTC. Translation gives CASSLTGRNEQFF. This chain joins TRBV7-9 and TRBJ2-1, with a possible D match to TRBD1 (6 bases). CDR1 is SEHNR and CDR2 is FQNEAQ in the germline V gene (reference sequence). Trimming removed 3 bases at V and 6 bases at J, with 9 bases between. The CDR3 spans 13 residues.